This T cell receptor beta chain was sequenced during a study of blood T cell repertoires in COVID-19. Sequencing used immunoSEQ multiplex PCR; TCRdb keeps in-frame clones, though not all of them. The sample comprises 200,000 to 300,000 clones, 83% of which are singletons, and over 4.5% rests with the top ten. The germline V gene encodes CDR1 MDHEN and CDR2 SYDVKM. V was clipped by 3 bases and J by 4 bases, with 17 bases between them. This CDR3 has 16 amino acids. The V gene is TRBV28, the J gene TRBJ2-3; TRBD1 is a possible D gene (7 bases). This TCR derives from a human donor in a cohort sampled during active COVID-19. Sequencing was done on a sample of peripheral blood. The CDR3, as DNA: TGTGCCAGCAGTTTTCCCCAGGGGGGCGCAGCAGATACGCAGTATTTT. It is translated as CASSFPQGGAADTQYF.